This T cell receptor beta chain was found in a study of control samples from healthy donors and cancer patients. Assay: immunoSEQ multiplex PCR; the TCRdb copy retains only in-frame clones and omits some. The sample carries approximately 50,000 clones, 87% recorded once. The sequencing input was PBMCs. This TCR came from a man aged 55 to 69 with head and neck cancer.

The CDR3 region is CASSLVVGGYEQYF. The DNA of the CDR3 is TGTGCCAGCAGCTTAGTGGTTGGCGGCTACGAGCAGTACTTC. The chain uses TRBV7-2 and TRBJ2-7, with no clear D. V lost 1 base and J lost 3, with 10 bases in between. Germline CDR1 is SGHTA and CDR2 is FQGNSA. The length of the CDR3 is 14 residues.